Listed here are 15 T cell receptor beta chains from one sample, sequenced in a study of CD8+CD57+ T cells in acquired aplastic anemia. The patients chosen for sequencing had shown expansion of CD8+CD57+ cells (detected by flow cytometry). Both TCR beta VDJ combination and CDR3 sequence profiling were carried out. Genomic DNA was the template for this profiling. MiXCR, run by TCRdb on the reads, gives a single entry per CDR3 protein. The profile shows just over 450,000 distinct CDR3 sequences, about a third of them singletons. Sequences were obtained from sorted CD4+, CD8+, or CD8+CD57+ T cells (not recorded which) from PBMCs. The receptors stem from a human donor with aplastic anemia.

This clonotype was seen repeatedly, ten times or more. The CDR3 DNA is TGTGCCAGCAGTGTCGAGGCTAGGCCCCAGCATTTT. Its translation is CASSVEARPQHF. The chain employs TRBV2 and TRBJ1-5; D is unclear. Per the germline V gene, CDR1 is SNHLY and CDR2 is FYNNEI. CDR3 size: 12 residues. V lost 4 bases and J lost 9, with 10 bases in between.

This clonotype was picked up a small number of times. The V and J genes are TRBV10-3 and TRBJ1-2, with 9 bases matching TRBD1. The V and J ends lost 10 bases and 7 bases, in that order; junction bases with no gene match: 10. The V gene's germline CDR1 is ENHRY and CDR2 SYGVKD. The CDR3 runs to 13 residues. This CDR3 is CASRLQGAGGYTF. In DNA form, the CDR3 reads TGTGCCAGCAGACTACAGGGGGCGGGTGGCTACACCTTC.

This clonotype was seen a handful of times. A much larger clone lies a single base off, so this may be a read error. The V and J genes are TRBV6-1 and TRBJ2-7; D ambiguous. CDR1 and CDR2 (germline): MNHNS, SASEGT. The CDR3 extends over 11 amino acids. Trimming stripped 7 bases from V and 0 bases from J, with 4 bases between. In DNA form, the CDR3 reads TGTGCCAGCATCGGCTCCTACGAGCAGTACTTC. This codes for CASIGSYEQYF.

This clonotype has ten or more counts. This chain links TRBV25-1 with TRBJ2-3; D is perhaps TRBD1 (6 bases). CDR1 and CDR2 (germline): MGHDK, SYGVNS. Trimming took 6 bases from V and 2 from J, leaving 18 bases between them. The CDR3 runs 16 residues. CDR3 sequence reads: CASSQDPGHITDTQYF. The CDR3 coding sequence is TGTGCCAGCAGCCAGGACCCGGGACACATCACAGATACGCAGTATTTT. Based on the CDR3 plus reference TRBV25-1 and TRBJ2-3, the full variable domain is EADIYQTPRYLVIGTGKKITLECSQTMGHDKMYWYQQDPGMELHLIHYSYGVNSTEKGDLSSESTVSRIRTEHFPLTLESARPSHTSQYLCASSQDPGHITDTQYFGPGTRLTVL.

This sequence joins TRBV20-1 and TRBJ1-1; D possibly corresponds to TRBD1 (6 bases). V lost 2 bases and J 1 base, leaving 11 bases between the germline ends. CDR3 length: 14 residues. Germline lookup yields CDR1 DFQATT and CDR2 SNEGSKA (reference sequence). In nucleotides, the CDR3 is TGCAGTGCTAGACGGTGGACAGAGAACACTGAAGCTTTCTTT. Encoded protein: CSARRWTENTEAFF.

This clonotype was counted at least ten times. The V gene is TRBV7-2, the J gene TRBJ2-7, with D possibly matching TRBD1 (5 bases). This CDR3 has 13 amino acids. Germline V CDR1 and CDR2: SGHTA, FQGNSA. Trimming stripped 3 bases from V and 6 bases from J, with 12 bases between. The CDR3 DNA is TGTGCCAGCAGCTTCCAGGGATTCGGCGAGCAGTACTTC. Amino acid sequence: CASSFQGFGEQYF.

This clonotype was seen a few times. Here the CDR3 DNA reads TGTGCCAGCAGCGGGGGAGGGGGTGACGAGCAGTTCTTC. Its translation is CASSGGGGDEQFF. The genes are TRBV5-4 and TRBJ2-1; a possible D gene is TRBD2 (7 bases). The CDR3 loop spans 13 amino acids. Germline values: CDR1 SGHNT, CDR2 YYREEE (reference sequence). Trimming cost V 4 bases and J 10 bases, with 15 bases left between them.

The V and J genes are TRBV25-1 and TRBJ2-5; D possibly corresponds to TRBD1 (5 bases). Per germline, CDR1 MGHDK and CDR2 SYGVNS. The length of the CDR3 is 14 residues. V gave up 3 bases and J gave up 2 bases, with 10 bases separating them. The CDR3 spells CASSDTRVQETQYF. CDR3 DNA: TGTGCCAGCAGTGACACCAGGGTACAAGAGACCCAGTACTTC.

In this sample, this clonotype turned up a few times. CDR3 nucleotide sequence: TGTGCCACCAGTGATTCGGACAGCTATGGCTACACCTTC. It is translated as CATSDSDSYGYTF. The chain carries TRBV24-1 and TRBJ1-2; the D gene is possibly TRBD1 (6 bases). Germline lookup yields CDR1 KGHDR and CDR2 SFDVKD. CDR3 length: 13 residues. V lost 2 bases and J lost 4, with 7 bases in between.

The chain links TRBV6-2 or TRBV6-3 to TRBJ1-4; D may be TRBD1 (5 bases). This CDR3 region has 16 residues. V was trimmed by 5 bases and J by 7 bases, leaving 20 bases between them. Germline values: CDR1 MNHEY, CDR2 SVGEGT. CDR3 bases: TGTGCCAGCAGTACCCGGCAAGGTTTGCAGGGTGAAAAACTGTTTTTT. It translates to CASSTRQGLQGEKLFF.

There are many counts of this clonotype. The CDR3 region is CSAPTSGSGEQYF. In nucleotides, the CDR3 is TGCAGTGCCCCGACTAGCGGGAGTGGTGAGCAGTACTTC. This chain links TRBV20-1 with TRBJ2-7; TRBD2 matches 12 bases. This CDR3 is built from 13 residues. J was trimmed by 7 bases and V by 6 bases; bases with no gene match: 7. Germline V gene data show CDR1 as DFQATT and CDR2 as SNEGSKA (reference sequence).

This clonotype has at least ten counts. The gene calls are TRBV15 and TRBJ2-2, with D possibly being TRBD1 (6 bases). Germline CDR1 is LNHNV and CDR2 is YYDKDF (reference sequence). Trimming removed 0 bases from V and 8 bases from J, with 19 bases in between. The CDR3 has 17 amino acids. The chain's CDR3 is CATSRDPTYRAAGELFF. CDR3 bases: TGTGCCACCAGCAGAGACCCAACCTACAGGGCGGCGGGGGAGCTGTTTTTT.

The table lists this clonotype with many counts. The chain is built from TRBV25-1 and TRBJ1-1; possible D gene TRBD1, 6 bases. V was pared by 6 bases and J by 1 base, with 18 bases between. CDR1 MGHDK and CDR2 SYGVNS come from the germline V gene. The CDR3 is made up of 16 amino acids. CDR3 region: CASRGRVGAWNTEAFF. The CDR3 DNA sequence: TGTGCCAGCAGAGGAAGAGTGGGGGCGTGGAACACTGAAGCTTTCTTT. The full variable domain, in which reference TRBV25-1 and TRBJ1-1 provide the parts outside the CDR3, is EADIYQTPRYLVIGTGKKITLECSQTMGHDKMYWYQQDPGMELHLIHYSYGVNSTEKGDLSSESTVSRIRTEHFPLTLESARPSHTSQYLCASRGRVGAWNTEAFFGQGTRLTVV.

V is TRBV29-1 and J is TRBJ1-2; D is undetermined. The CDR3 length is 14 residues. In germline, CDR1 is SQVTM, CDR2 ANQGSEA. The ends were cut back, 3 bases at V and 7 bases at J, with 18 bases in the middle. CDR3 sequence: CSVDRDRSGGGYTF. CDR3 coding DNA: TGCAGCGTTGATAGGGATAGGTCCGGAGGTGGCTACACCTTC.

This clonotype showed up many times. This chain connects TRBV27 to TRBJ2-3; perhaps TRBD1 as D (5 bases). V was pared by 6 bases and J by 6 bases, with 10 bases between. In germline, CDR1 is MNHEY, CDR2 SMNVEV (reference sequence). The CDR3 sequence is 12 residues long. CDR3 bases: TGTGCCAGCAGCAAAGGGGCGGATACGCAGTATTTT. Translating gives CASSKGADTQYF.